These 22 T cell receptor beta chains were sequenced from one sample in a study of blood T cell repertoires in COVID-19. Assay: immunoSEQ multiplex PCR; the TCRdb copy retains only in-frame clones and omits some. The sample includes some 99,000 clones, over 65% of them seen just once. The sample was peripheral blood. The receptor set was obtained from an older woman with acute or convalescent COVID-19.

This chain connects TRBV5-1 to TRBJ1-2, with D unresolved. V was cut by 4 bases and J by 10 bases, with 14 bases left in between. Germline-derived CDR1 and CDR2 are SGHRS and YFSETQ. This CDR3 comprises 12 residues. The CDR3 reads CASSTNTEHYTF. CDR3 DNA sequence: TGCGCCAGCAGCACTAACACGGAACACTACACCTTC.

This chain joins TRBV12-3 or TRBV12-4 and TRBJ1-2, with D hard to call. The V gene lost 5 bases and the J gene lost 5 bases, with 12 bases spanning the gap. The CDR3 runs 13 residues. CDR3 protein: CASSKPKPYGYTF. The DNA for the CDR3 is TGTGCCAGCAGTAAACCCAAGCCGTATGGCTACACCTTC.

V is TRBV27 and J is TRBJ1-2; the D is unclear. CDR3 length: 15 residues. V was cut by 4 bases and J by 5 bases, with 17 bases left in between. The germline gives CDR1 MNHEY, CDR2 SMNVEV (reference sequence). The chain's CDR3 is CASSSGLSPGYGYTF. The CDR3 DNA follows: TGTGCCAGCAGTTCTGGACTATCCCCGGGGTATGGCTACACCTTC.

This chain links TRBV19 with TRBJ2-7, with no clear D. CDR1 and CDR2 (germline): LNHDA, SQIVND (reference sequence). V lost 2 bases and J 0 bases, leaving 11 bases between the germline ends. The CDR3 sequence is 15 residues long. The CDR3 protein is CASSISFPSSYEQYF. The CDR3 coding sequence is TGTGCCAGTAGTATATCTTTTCCCAGCTCCTACGAGCAGTACTTC.

This clone was found a few times. The chain is built from TRBV5-5 and TRBJ1-4; the D is unclear. Germline V gene data show CDR1 as SGHKS and CDR2 as YYEKEE (reference sequence). The length of the CDR3 is 15 residues. Between the trimmed V and J ends, which lost 0 bases and 6 bases, there was a span of 12 bases. CDR3 nucleotides: TGTGCCAGCAGCTTGGCCTGGCAGCGGGATGAAAAACTGTTTTTT. Protein product: CASSLAWQRDEKLFF.

In this sample, this clone turned up once. This sequence joins TRBV7-2 and TRBJ1-1; D unclear. Trimming removed 2 bases from V and 8 bases from J, with 6 bases in between. Germline V lookup: CDR1 SGHTA, CDR2 FQGNSA. The CDR3 sequence is 11 residues long. The CDR3 DNA reads TGTGCCAGCAGCTTATTAGAAGAAGCTTTCTTT. Its protein is CASSLLEEAFF. Variable domain in full (rest from reference TRBV7-2 and TRBJ1-1): GAGVSQSPSNKVTEKGKDVELRCDPISGHTALYWYRQSLGQGLEFLIYFQGNSAPDKSGLPSDRFSAERTGGSVSTLTIQRTQQEDSAVYLCASSLLEEAFFGQGTRLTVV.

This chain links TRBV28 with TRBJ1-2; maybe TRBD1 (5 bases). Germline V CDR1 and CDR2: MDHEN, SYDVKM. V shed 6 bases and J shed 4 bases, with 15 bases lying between them. The CDR3 is made up of 14 amino acids. As DNA, the CDR3 is TGTGCCAGCAGCGGAGAAGGGCAGGGCTATGGCTACACCTTC. It is translated as CASSGEGQGYGYTF.

This clone occurred a few times. The chain employs TRBV11-2 and TRBJ2-1, with 7 bases lining up with TRBD1. The CDR3 sequence is 15 residues long. Germline V gene lookup returns CDR1 SGHAT and CDR2 FQNNGV. Trimming at V came to 1 base and at J to 10 bases, leaving 10 bases not matched to a gene. The CDR3 protein is CASSLAVVEGAEQFF. Written as DNA, the CDR3 is TGTGCCAGCAGCTTAGCCGTCGTAGAGGGGGCAGAGCAGTTCTTC.

The chain is built from TRBV5-4 and TRBJ2-5, with a weak D call TRBD2 (6 bases). This CDR3 is 16 amino acids long. Germline V gives CDR1 SGHNT, CDR2 YYREEE (reference sequence). V was pared by 1 base and J by 2 bases, with 15 bases between. CDR3 sequence reads: CASSLSSGRLQETQYF. CDR3 nucleotide sequence: TGTGCCAGCAGCTTGAGTAGCGGTAGGTTACAAGAGACCCAGTACTTC.

The chain combines TRBV7-8 with TRBJ2-5, with 10 bases lining up with TRBD2. CDR1 and CDR2 (germline): SGHVS, FQNEAQ. V was pared by 7 bases and J by 2 bases, with 7 bases of the junction left unmatched. The CDR3 has 15 amino acids. CDR3 in DNA: TGTGCCAGCACCGTACTAGCGGGGCCTCAAGAGACCCAGTACTTC. Translated: CASTVLAGPQETQYF.

This clone is a singleton in its sample. The V and J genes are TRBV6-2 or TRBV6-3 and TRBJ1-5; D ambiguous. Trimming pared 6 bases from V and 10 bases from J, leaving 22 bases between. The CDR3 totals 15 residues. From germline, CDR1 is MNHEY and CDR2 SVGEGT. The CDR3 sequence is CASSPEGSKATPQHF. CDR3 DNA: TGTGCCAGCAGCCCTGAGGGATCCAAAGCAACTCCCCAGCATTTT.

Only one count was recorded for this clone. The V call is TRBV20-1, the J call TRBJ2-1; tentatively, D is TRBD2 (6 bases). The CDR3 covers 14 residues. The germline CDR1 and CDR2 sequences are DFQATT and SNEGSKA (reference sequence). Trimming pared 3 bases from V and 3 bases from J, leaving 12 bases between. CDR3 sequence reads: CSASVGGVYNEQFF. CDR3 DNA sequence: TGCAGTGCTAGTGTTGGCGGGGTCTACAATGAGCAGTTCTTC.

The table lists this clone with a few counts. The chain uses TRBV18 and TRBJ2-7, with D possibly being TRBD1 (5 bases). The germline V gene has CDR1 KGHSH and CDR2 LQKENI. V was cut by 6 bases and J by 0 bases, with 12 bases left in between. This CDR3 has 14 amino acids. CDR3: CASSLKTDSYEQYF. Written as DNA, the CDR3 is TGTGCCAGCTCCCTGAAGACAGACTCCTACGAGCAGTACTTC. Full variable domain (rest looked up from reference TRBV18 and TRBJ2-7): NAGVMQNPRHLVRRRGQEARLRCSPMKGHSHVYWYRQLPEEGLKFMVYLQKENIIDESGMPKERFSAEFPKEGPSILRIQQVVRGDSAAYFCASSLKTDSYEQYFGPGTRLTVT.

The chain recombines TRBV7-2 with TRBJ1-5; no definite D call. Germline V gives CDR1 SGHTA, CDR2 FQGNSA. The ends were cut back, 5 bases at V and 0 bases at J, with 11 bases in the middle. The CDR3 consists of 15 residues. Written as DNA, the CDR3 is TGTGCCAGCAGCCCCCCCGGCGGTAGCAATCAGCCCCAGCATTTT. Translated, it gives CASSPPGGSNQPQHF.

This sequence joins TRBV29-1 and TRBJ2-1; TRBD2 matches 7 bases. This CDR3 contains 12 residues. V was pared by 6 bases and J by 6 bases, with 5 bases of the junction left unmatched. Germline V lookup: CDR1 SQVTM, CDR2 ANQGSEA. The CDR3 reads CSVRVAGNEQFF. The DNA of the CDR3 is TGCAGCGTCCGGGTAGCGGGCAATGAGCAGTTCTTC.

V gene TRBV5-1 combines with J gene TRBJ2-1, with D possibly being TRBD2 (5 bases). Between the trimmed V and J ends, which lost 10 bases and 5 bases, there was a span of 19 bases. The CDR3 consists of 14 residues. Per the germline V gene, CDR1 is SGHRS and CDR2 is YFSETQ. For the CDR3, the DNA is TGCGCCTCTCAACCGACTGCCGGGGACAATGAGCAGTTCTTC. Translation: CASQPTAGDNEQFF.

The CDR3 DNA reads as TGTGCCAGCAGTTACGCGACCTACAATGAGCAGTTCTTC. Translated, it gives CASSYATYNEQFF. This rearrangement joins TRBV6-2 or TRBV6-3 to TRBJ2-1; D call uncertain. Germline lookup yields CDR1 MNHEY and CDR2 SVGEGT. The CDR3 consists of 13 residues. V lost 2 bases and J 2 bases, leaving 4 bases between the germline ends.

The gene calls are TRBV7-3 and TRBJ2-1; 7 bases map to TRBD2. Germline CDR1 and CDR2: SGHTA and FQGTGA. J lost 6 bases, V lost 6 bases, and 11 bases had no gene match. The CDR3 runs 15 residues. The CDR3 here is CASSTSDGRFNEQFF. The CDR3 bases are TGTGCCAGCAGTACTAGCGACGGGAGGTTCAATGAGCAGTTCTTC.

The CDR3 reads CASSPPVAGGTYGYTF. The CDR3 bases are TGTGCCAGCTCACCACCCGTGGCGGGAGGTACCTATGGCTACACCTTC. The chain links TRBV18 to TRBJ1-2; D gene unclear. The V and J ends lost 0 bases and 4 bases respectively, with 15 bases between them. Germline CDR1 KGHSH, CDR2 LQKENI. This CDR3 is built from 16 residues.

The chain is built from TRBV2 and TRBJ1-3; 10 bases match TRBD1. V shed 4 bases, J shed 8 bases, and the junction held 8 bases outside the gene matches. Germline V CDR1 and CDR2: SNHLY, FYNNEI. The CDR3 has 15 residues. CDR3 region: CASSGRDRGFDTIYF. Here the CDR3 DNA reads TGTGCCAGCAGTGGCCGGGACAGGGGTTTCGACACCATATATTTT.

This clone was detected ten times or more. The chain has TRBV7-3 and TRBJ2-7, with unresolved D. The length of the CDR3 is 12 residues. Trimming left V 2 bases short and J 6 bases short, with 8 bases between. In germline, CDR1 is SGHTA, CDR2 FQGTGA. Written as DNA, the CDR3 is TGTGCCAGCAGCTTATACCTAGGCGAGCAGTACTTC. It encodes CASSLYLGEQYF.

The chain uses TRBV19 and TRBJ1-5; 10 nucleotides agree with TRBD1. The CDR3 is 15 residues long. The germline V gene encodes CDR1 LNHDA and CDR2 SQIVND (reference sequence). Trimming cost V 2 bases and J 6 bases; bases outside gene matches: 4. CDR3 protein: CASSIRTGGRQPQHF. The DNA for the CDR3 is TGTGCCAGTAGTATACGGACAGGGGGTCGTCAGCCCCAGCATTTT.